The entry below gives a single T cell receptor beta chain sequence along with its context. Sequencing was performed with immunoSEQ multiplex PCR; in TCRdb, only in-frame clones are kept and a portion is missing. The data hold about 110,000 clones, with 92% observed a single time. The sample is drawn from a study of T cell changes during pregnancy in multiple sclerosis. The CDR3 consists of 15 residues. The J segment lost 2 bases and the V segment lost 6 bases, leaving 8 bases of the junction unmatched. Germline V gene lookup returns CDR1 MNHNS and CDR2 SASEGT. The starting material was peripheral blood, obtained after pregnancy. V usage is TRBV6-1 and J usage is TRBJ2-7; TRBD1 agrees at 9 bases. The origin of this receptor is a female donor with multiple sclerosis, enrolled in a pregnancy study. The CDR3 loop is CASRPGQGNAYEQYF. The CDR3 coding sequence is TGTGCCAGCAGGCCCGGACAGGGGAACGCCTACGAGCAGTACTTC.